The next 12 T cell receptor beta chains were all read from a single sample in a study of post-analysis software for immune sequencing data. The study, taken as a whole, reports: TRBV5-6, TRBV5-1 and TRBV20-1 belonged to a set of a handful of TRBV segments that were more frequent in patients than controls.

Their recognized antigens are unknown. Built from TCR beta cDNA, the libraries had unique molecular identifiers in them. One entry per CDR3 protein results from TCRdb running MiXCR on the PCR reads. The sample has 650,000 to 850,000 distinct CDR3 sequences; just over 45% are singletons. The sample comprised blood. The receptors shown here come from a girl between 10 and 17 years old with multiple sclerosis.

This clonotype was picked up a small number of times. The V and J genes are TRBV29-1 and TRBJ2-7, with D perhaps matching TRBD1 or TRBD2 (5 bases each). The CDR3 covers 15 residues. V was trimmed by 0 bases and J by 5 bases, leaving 17 bases between them. Germline V gives CDR1 SQVTM, CDR2 ANQGSEA. The CDR3 DNA follows: TGCAGCGTTGAAGATCTGGGACGAGCTGGCCACGAGCAGTACTTC. Translating gives CSVEDLGRAGHEQYF.

With regard to this clonotype: A read error may account for a junction end that differs from germline. DNA of the CDR3: TGCAGCGTTGCAAGTCGGGACAGGGATTCTGGGGCCAACGTCCGGACTTTC. This gives the protein CSVASRDRDSGANVRTF. The J gene is TRBJ2-6, the V gene TRBV29-1, with TRBD1 matching 9 bases. The length of the CDR3 is 17 residues. CDR1 is SQVTM, CDR2 ANQGSEA, per germline.

The chain joins TRBV11-1 to TRBJ1-6, with a possible D match to TRBD1 (5 bases). This CDR3 comprises 18 residues. The germline V and J ends were trimmed by 5 bases and 0 bases, with 17 bases remaining between them. The V gene's germline CDR1 is SGHAT and CDR2 FQDESV (reference sequence). CDR3 coding DNA: TGTGCCAGCAGCACCCGGACGGGACGAAGCTCCTATAATTCACCCCTCCACTTT. Protein product: CASSTRTGRSSYNSPLHF.

This clonotype appeared once. The rearrangement links TRBV13 to TRBJ2-7, with 8 bases that match TRBD1. The length of the CDR3 is 14 residues. The junction had 6 bases not matched to a gene; V was cut back by 5 bases and J by 3 bases. Germline CDR1 reads PRHDT; CDR2 reads FYEKMQ (reference sequence). CDR3 amino acids: CASSPRQGNYEQYF. The CDR3 region has the DNA TGTGCCAGCAGCCCTCGACAGGGGAACTACGAGCAGTACTTC.

This chain uses TRBV12-3 or TRBV12-4 with TRBJ2-4; weak D call: TRBD2 (6 bases). The CDR3 sequence is 15 residues long. With 6 bases removed from V and 3 bases from J, the gap between germline ends came to 15 bases. CDR3 in amino acids: CASRRSGLHKNIQYF. CDR3 in DNA: TGTGCCAGCAGAAGAAGCGGGCTGCACAAAAACATTCAGTACTTC.

CDR3 nucleotides: TGCGCCAGCAGCCAAGATGCCAGCTATGGCTACACCTTC. It specifies CASSQDASYGYTF. V gene TRBV4-1 combines with J gene TRBJ1-2; D is uncertain. The CDR3 totals 13 residues. V lost 0 bases and J lost 4, with 6 bases in between. The germline CDR1 and CDR2 sequences are MGHRA and YSYEKL.

The chain employs TRBV13 and TRBJ1-1; TRBD1 matches 10 bases. CDR1 is PRHDT and CDR2 is FYEKMQ in the germline V gene (reference sequence). The trim removed 4 bases at V and 6 bases at J, leaving 8 bases unmatched. The CDR3 covers 15 residues. CDR3: CASSSPGTGDAEAFF. The CDR3 DNA reads TGTGCCAGCAGCTCCCCAGGGACAGGGGACGCTGAAGCTTTCTTT.

The V and J genes are TRBV7-2 and TRBJ1-5, with unresolved D. Germline V gene sequence: CDR1 SGHTA, CDR2 FQGNSA. This CDR3 has 15 residues. Trimming took off 1 base at V and 2 bases at J, with 9 bases between the two ends. The CDR3 region has the DNA TGTGCCAGCAGCTTAGAGAGGGTGGGCAATCAGCCCCAGCATTTT. Its protein product is CASSLERVGNQPQHF.

This chain uses TRBV5-8 with TRBJ2-1; D may correspond to TRBD1 or TRBD2 (7 bases each). Deletions cut 3 bases from V and 9 bases from J, with 16 bases between. The CDR3 length is 14 residues. In germline, CDR1 is SGHTS, CDR2 YDEGEE. CDR3 bases: TGTGCCAGCAGCTCCCGACAGGGCGGGGGTGAGCAGTTCTTC. Translating it yields CASSSRQGGGEQFF.

This clonotype was found once. The chain employs TRBV9 and TRBJ1-1, with no clear D. CDR3 length: 14 amino acids. Germline CDR1 SGDLS, CDR2 YYNGEE. The V end lost 0 bases, the J end lost 4 bases, and 10 bases lay between the germline ends. The CDR3, as DNA: TGTGCCAGCAGCGTAGATCCAATACCCACTGAAGCTTTCTTT. Encoded protein: CASSVDPIPTEAFF.

Written as DNA, the CDR3 is TGTGCCAGCAGGATGACTAGCGGGAGATCCGAGCAGTACTTC. Its protein product is CASRMTSGRSEQYF. The rearrangement links TRBV12-3 or TRBV12-4 to TRBJ2-4, with 12 nucleotides matching TRBD2. The closer fit of TRBJ2-7 to the DNA end suggests the J call may be wrong. This CDR3 has 14 residues.

The chain joins TRBV12-5 to TRBJ2-1, with 14 bases identical to TRBD2. In germline, CDR1 is LGHNT, CDR2 FRNRAP. V lost 3 bases and J lost 7; bases outside the gene matches: 8. This CDR3 region has 17 residues. CDR3 loop: CASGLSLGLAGGNEQFF. CDR3 DNA: TGTGCTAGTGGTTTAAGTCTCGGACTAGCGGGAGGTAATGAGCAGTTCTTC. Using reference TRBV12-5 and TRBJ2-1 for the parts outside the CDR3, the full variable domain is DARVTQTPRHKVTEMGQEVTMRCQPILGHNTVFWYRQTMMQGLELLAYFRNRAPLDDSGMPKDRFSAEMPDATLATLKIQPSEPRDSAVYFCASGLSLGLAGGNEQFFGPGTRLTVL.